A single sample is the source of the 26 T cell receptor beta chains below, sequenced in a study of T-cell memory formation after mild COVID-19. In TCRdb, the 5' RACE reads were re-called with MiXCR into one record per CDR3 protein. The sample yields around 200,000 distinct CDR3 sequences, approximately 17% seen once. Sequencing was performed on PBMCs or a T cell subset sorted from them (not recorded which). The receptors stem from a young man who had mild COVID-19 (a few samples of this study predate the infection). Cell type and time point are not known.

This clonotype was found once. This chain connects TRBV20-1 to TRBJ2-2; D is uncertain. CDR3 size: 13 residues. The germline V and J ends were trimmed by 0 bases and 7 bases, with 9 bases remaining between them. Germline V gene sequence: CDR1 DFQATT, CDR2 SNEGSKA (reference sequence). In DNA, the CDR3 is TGCAGTGCTAGAGATGGGGAAATCGGGGAGCTGTTTTTT. This codes for CSARDGEIGELFF.

A few counts support this clonotype. The chain employs TRBV25-1 and TRBJ2-7; a weak D match, TRBD1 (5 bases). V was cut by 3 bases and J by 2 bases, with 14 bases left in between. The CDR3 spans 15 residues. The V gene's germline CDR1 is MGHDK and CDR2 SYGVNS. The CDR3 DNA is TGTGCCAGCAGTGACACAGGCCGTAAGGCCTACGAGCAGTACTTC. It translates to CASSDTGRKAYEQYF.

This chain links TRBV7-2 with TRBJ1-1; D unclear. Trimming removed 3 bases from V and 6 bases from J, with 11 bases in between. CDR3 length: 13 amino acids. CDR1 is SGHTA, CDR2 FQGNSA, per germline. This CDR3 reads CASSFFKNAEAFF. DNA of the CDR3: TGTGCCAGCAGCTTTTTCAAAAACGCTGAAGCTTTCTTT.

This clonotype turned up a few times. This chain joins TRBV6-2 or TRBV6-3 and TRBJ2-2; 9 bases align to TRBD1. Germline assignment: CDR1 MNHEY and CDR2 SVGEGT. The CDR3 is 15 amino acids. The junction had 9 bases not matched to a gene; V was cut back by 6 bases and J by 7 bases. The CDR3 DNA sequence: TGTGCCAGCAGCCCAGGACAGGGGCGGGGCGGGGAGCTGTTTTTT. Amino acids: CASSPGQGRGGELFF.

In its sample, this clonotype was seen a few times. The V call is TRBV5-1, the J call TRBJ2-1, with TRBD2 as a possible D gene (6 bases). The V and J ends lost 5 bases and 3 bases respectively, with 18 bases between them. This CDR3 spans 16 amino acids. Per the germline V gene, CDR1 is SGHRS and CDR2 is YFSETQ. CDR3 coding DNA: TGCGCCAGCAGAAGTGGGAGGACTCGCATCTACAATGAGCAGTTCTTC. It is translated as CASRSGRTRIYNEQFF. Drawing the rest from reference TRBV5-1 and TRBJ2-1, the complete variable domain is KAGVTQTPRYLIKTRGQQVTLSCSPISGHRSVSWYQQTPGQGLQFLFEYFSETQRNKGNFPGRFSGRQFSNSRSEMNVSTLELGDSALYLCASRSGRTRIYNEQFFGPGTRLTVL.

The chain employs TRBV11-2 and TRBJ2-1; D gene uncertain. The germline V gene encodes CDR1 SGHAT and CDR2 FQNNGV. Trimming removed 1 base from V and 13 bases from J, with 11 bases in between. CDR3 size: 12 residues. In DNA form, the CDR3 reads TGTGCCAGCAGCTTAGTAGACCTCAGACAGTTCTTC. It codes for CASSLVDLRQFF. The full variable domain, rest sourced from reference TRBV11-2 and TRBJ2-1, is EAGVAQSPRYKIIEKRQSVAFWCNPISGHATLYWYQQILGQGPKLLIQFQNNGVVDDSQLPKDRFSAERLKGVDSTLKIQPAKLEDSAVYLCASSLVDLRQFFGPGTRLTVL.

This clonotype has just a few counts. The V call is TRBV5-1, the J call TRBJ2-2; the D gene is possibly TRBD1 (7 bases). In germline, CDR1 is SGHRS, CDR2 YFSETQ. Between the trimmed V and J ends, which lost 1 base and 4 bases, there was a span of 11 bases. CDR3 length equals 15 residues. Here the CDR3 DNA reads TGCGCCAGCAGCTTGCGCGGGGACAGCACCGGGGAGCTGTTTTTT. This encodes CASSLRGDSTGELFF.

Only a few counts were recorded for this clonotype. The chain links TRBV6-1 to TRBJ2-7; D is unclear. The CDR3 covers 13 residues. V dropped 4 bases and J dropped 7 bases, with 14 bases sitting between them. Germline-derived CDR1 and CDR2 are MNHNS and SASEGT. For the CDR3, the DNA is TGTGCCAGCAGTGTACAGCTTACGAGAGAGCAGTACGTC. It is translated as CASSVQLTREQYV.

This chain links TRBV24-1 with TRBJ2-7; possible D gene TRBD1, 6 bases. V lost 0 bases, J lost 9 bases, and 17 bases lay in between. Germline V gives CDR1 KGHDR, CDR2 SFDVKD. The CDR3 loop spans 15 amino acids. CDR3 amino acids: CATSDLPPEGVRQYV. The CDR3 DNA is TGTGCCACCAGTGATTTGCCCCCCGAGGGGGTTCGGCAGTACGTC.

The chain has TRBV7-2 and TRBJ2-3; TRBD1 agrees at 8 bases. Trimming at V came to 5 bases and at J to 2 bases, leaving 6 bases not matched to a gene. The CDR3 extends over 15 amino acids. Germline V lookup: CDR1 SGHTA, CDR2 FQGNSA. The CDR3 bases are TGTGCCAGCAGCCCCGGACAGGGTGTCACAGATACGCAGTATTTT. Its translation: CASSPGQGVTDTQYF.

This clonotype came up many times. CDR3 amino acids: CASSPGQGVYEQYF. Here the CDR3 DNA reads TGCGCCAGCAGCCCGGGACAGGGAGTTTACGAGCAGTACTTC. V gene TRBV5-1 combines with J gene TRBJ2-7, with 9 bases fitting TRBD1. The V gene end was trimmed by 4 bases and the J gene end by 4 bases; junction bases not matched to a gene: 6. The CDR3 totals 14 residues. Germline V gives CDR1 SGHRS, CDR2 YFSETQ.

This clonotype was detected only a few times. CDR3: CASITDSDRAFF. In DNA form, the CDR3 reads TGTGCCAGCATCACTGATAGTGATCGAGCTTTCTTT. The J gene is TRBJ1-1, the V gene TRBV7-9; no clear D gene. Germline lookup yields CDR1 SEHNR and CDR2 FQNEAQ (reference sequence). V lost 7 bases to trimming and J lost 10 bases, with 16 bases between them. The CDR3 loop spans 12 amino acids.

This clonotype came up many times. The chain recombines TRBV6-2 or TRBV6-3 with TRBJ2-5; 13 nucleotides line up with TRBD2. The CDR3 totals 16 residues. V dropped 4 bases and J dropped 2; count of bases not matched to a gene: 4. Germline CDR1 MNHEY, CDR2 SVGEGT. Written as DNA, the CDR3 is TGTGCCAGCAGTTCGACTAGCGGGGGGTTACAAGAGACCCAGTACTTC. It is translated as CASSSTSGGLQETQYF.

Details on this clonotype: Mismatch with germline at one junction end may stem from a read error. The chain carries TRBV4-1 and TRBJ1-3; D uncertain. CDR3 length: 16 residues. Germline V gene sequence: CDR1 MGHRA, CDR2 YSYEKL. In DNA form, the CDR3 reads TGCGCGAGCAGCCTGACCGCACTATACTCTGGAAACACCATATATTTT. It codes for CASSLTALYSGNTIYF.

This clonotype was recorded a few times. V usage is TRBV5-1 and J usage is TRBJ2-2; possibly TRBD2 for D (7 bases). CDR1 and CDR2 from the germline V gene are SGHRS and YFSETQ. The CDR3 loop spans 14 amino acids. V was cut by 0 bases and J by 9 bases, with 12 bases left in between. The CDR3 DNA reads TGCGCCAGCAGCTTGGCCGCGGGGGCCAGGGAGCTGTTTTTT. This encodes CASSLAAGARELFF.

In this sample, this clonotype turned up many times. The chain employs TRBV2 and TRBJ2-2; D not resolved. Germline V gene sequence: CDR1 SNHLY, CDR2 FYNNEI. Trimming removed 7 bases from V and 5 bases from J, with 11 bases in between. This CDR3 contains 13 residues. The CDR3 DNA is TGTGCCAGCAATGTACGAGTGACCGGGGAGCTGTTTTTT. Protein sequence: CASNVRVTGELFF.

The rearrangement joins TRBV20-1 to TRBJ1-5, with a tentative D call TRBD1 (5 bases). CDR1 is DFQATT, CDR2 SNEGSKA, per germline (reference sequence). CDR3 length: 15 amino acids. Trimming left V 6 bases short and J 2 bases short, with 17 bases between. The CDR3 loop is CSANDRLRGNQPQHF. CDR3 bases: TGCAGTGCCAACGACAGATTACGAGGCAATCAGCCCCAGCATTTT.

The sample holds many counts of this clonotype. This rearrangement joins TRBV7-2 to TRBJ2-2; TRBD1 or TRBD2 may be the D gene (5 bases each). Trimming took off 5 bases at V and 0 bases at J, with 10 bases between the two ends. Germline V CDR1 and CDR2: SGHTA, FQGNSA. This CDR3 is built from 15 residues. The CDR3 loop is CASSRDPTNTGELFF. DNA for the CDR3: TGTGCCAGCAGCAGGGACCCCACGAACACCGGGGAGCTGTTTTTT.

This clonotype has at least ten counts. J is TRBJ2-1 and V is TRBV5-1; D is possibly TRBD2 (6 bases). Germline V gene data show CDR1 as SGHRS and CDR2 as YFSETQ. V lost 0 bases and J 4 bases, leaving 11 bases between the germline ends. This CDR3 has 15 residues. The CDR3 bases are TGCGCCAGCAGCTTGGCTTTAGCGGAATACAATGAGCAGTTCTTC. It specifies CASSLALAEYNEQFF.

The chain joins TRBV7-2 to TRBJ2-3; 8 positions match TRBD2. Unmatched junction bases numbered 3, after V lost 1 base and J lost 3 bases. Germline loops: CDR1 SGHTA, CDR2 FQGNSA. CDR3 length: 15 residues. The CDR3 sequence is CASSLVAGRTDTQYF. The CDR3 DNA reads as TGTGCCAGCAGCTTAGTAGCGGGGAGGACAGATACGCAGTATTTT.

This clonotype was observed a handful of times. The rearrangement joins TRBV29-1 to TRBJ2-7; TRBD1 aligns across 7 bases. CDR1 is SQVTM and CDR2 is ANQGSEA in the germline V gene. With 7 bases clipped from V and 0 bases from J, the junction kept 6 bases outside the gene matches. The CDR3 runs 13 residues. In DNA form, the CDR3 reads TGCAGCGCCCTTACAGGGGTCTCCTACGAGCAGTACTTC. The encoded protein is CSALTGVSYEQYF.

The chain has TRBV21-1 and TRBJ2-2; the D call TRBD1 from the table was never checked on the DNA. TRBV21-1 is a recognized pseudogene. The CDR3 has 15 residues. The CDR3 spells CASSTGGANTGELFF. CDR3 DNA: TGTGCCAGCAGTACGGGGGGCGCGAACACCGGGGAGCTGTTTTTT.

The chain joins TRBV29-1 to TRBJ2-2; D remains ambiguous. Germline CDR1 is SQVTM and CDR2 is ANQGSEA. The CDR3 extends over 11 amino acids. V was cut by 7 bases and J by 7 bases, with 10 bases left in between. CDR3 in amino acids: CSGSKYGELFF. In DNA, the CDR3 is TGCAGCGGATCCAAGTACGGGGAGCTGTTTTTT.

This clonotype has more than one count but fewer than ten. The chain couples TRBV5-1 to TRBJ2-1; 7 nucleotides align to TRBD1. The CDR3 loop spans 15 amino acids. Germline assignment: CDR1 SGHRS and CDR2 YFSETQ. Trimming took 3 bases from V and 3 from J; bases not matched to a gene: 6. CDR3 in DNA: TGCGCCAGCAGCTCGCAGGGGGTGAACTACAATGAGCAGTTCTTC. Its protein is CASSSQGVNYNEQFF.

The rearrangement links TRBV10-3 to TRBJ2-5; D is perhaps TRBD2 (6 bases). Germline-derived CDR1 and CDR2 are ENHRY and SYGVKD. There are 13 residues in the CDR3. V gave up 7 bases and J gave up 1 base, with 10 bases separating them. The CDR3 nucleotides are TGTGCCATCAACCAGGGAGGCCAAGAGACCCAGTACTTC. It encodes CAINQGGQETQYF.

This rearrangement joins TRBV28 to TRBJ2-1, with 9 bases fitting TRBD1. Germline-derived CDR1 and CDR2 are MDHEN and SYDVKM. The V and J ends lost 6 bases and 8 bases, in that order; junction bases with no gene match: 8. This CDR3 contains 14 residues. CDR3 region: CASREPGQGHEQFF. Here the CDR3 DNA reads TGTGCCAGCAGGGAACCGGGACAGGGCCATGAGCAGTTCTTC.